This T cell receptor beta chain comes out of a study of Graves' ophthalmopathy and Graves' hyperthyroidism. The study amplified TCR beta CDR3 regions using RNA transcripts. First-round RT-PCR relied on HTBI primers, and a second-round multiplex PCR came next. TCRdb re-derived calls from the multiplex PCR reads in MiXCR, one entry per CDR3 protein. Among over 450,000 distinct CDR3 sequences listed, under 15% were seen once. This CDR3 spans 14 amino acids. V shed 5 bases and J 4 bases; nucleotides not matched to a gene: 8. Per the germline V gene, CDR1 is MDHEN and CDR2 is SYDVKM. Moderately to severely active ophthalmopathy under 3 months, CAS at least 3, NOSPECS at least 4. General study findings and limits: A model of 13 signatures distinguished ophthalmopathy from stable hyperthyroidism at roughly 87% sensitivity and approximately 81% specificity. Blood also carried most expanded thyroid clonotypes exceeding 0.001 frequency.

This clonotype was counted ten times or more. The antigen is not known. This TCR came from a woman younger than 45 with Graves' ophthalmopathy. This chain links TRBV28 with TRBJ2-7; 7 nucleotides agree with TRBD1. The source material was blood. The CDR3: CASSETGVLYEQYF. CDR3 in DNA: TGTGCCAGCAGTGAAACAGGGGTTTTGTACGAGCAGTACTTC.